This TCR beta chain was retrieved from a study of blood T cell repertoires in COVID-19. Overall study context: T cells, B-cell-depleted T cells, or PBMCs supplied cDNA or gDNA.

Sequencing used immunoSEQ multiplex PCR; TCRdb keeps in-frame clones, though not all of them. The table includes 150,000 or so clones, around 83% detected once. V was pared by 3 bases and J by 0 bases, with 11 bases between. The V gene's germline CDR1 is LNHDA and CDR2 SQIVND (reference sequence). This CDR3 region has 15 residues. This TCR derives from a man aged 18 to 29 with acute or convalescent COVID-19. The sequenced sample was peripheral blood. The chain joins TRBV19 to TRBJ1-1; no firm D call. CDR3 sequence reads: CASSMSVSMNTEAFF. For the CDR3, the DNA is TGTGCCAGTAGTATGAGTGTTTCCATGAACACTGAAGCTTTCTTT.